Listed here are 25 T cell receptor beta chains from one sample, sequenced in a study of T cells in Graves' hyperthyroidism and ophthalmopathy. Amplified TCR beta CDR3 regions came from RNA transcripts. Using the HTBI primer set, a first-round RT-PCR was run on the TCR CDR3. TCRdb used MiXCR to reprocess the multiplex PCR reads, holding one entry per CDR3 protein. Among fewer than 500,000 distinct CDR3 sequences listed, roughly 15% were seen once. The sequenced sample consisted of blood. The receptors were sampled from a woman aged 25-40 years with Graves' ophthalmopathy.

This clonotype was detected a few times. The chain employs TRBV6-1 and TRBJ2-5, with 7 bases aligning to TRBD2. The CDR3 length is 14 residues. Germline V gives CDR1 MNHNS, CDR2 SASEGT. The J segment lost 2 bases and the V segment lost 8 bases, leaving 8 bases of the junction unmatched. The CDR3 sequence: CASWVGGPQETQYF. Written as DNA, the CDR3 is TGTGCCAGCTGGGTGGGAGGGCCTCAAGAGACCCAGTACTTC.

This clonotype came up many times. The chain is built from TRBV7-9 and TRBJ1-5, with TRBD1 matching over 10 bases. Per germline, CDR1 SEHNR and CDR2 FQNEAQ (reference sequence). The V and J ends lost 4 bases and 9 bases, in that order; junction bases with no gene match: 3. The CDR3 has 13 residues. CDR3 residues: CASSSGQGSPQHF. The CDR3 DNA sequence: TGTGCCAGCAGCTCGGGACAGGGGTCGCCCCAGCATTTT.

This clonotype was seen repeatedly, ten times or more. V usage is TRBV29-1 and J usage is TRBJ1-2; D is unclear. This CDR3 contains 11 residues. Germline CDR1 SQVTM, CDR2 ANQGSEA. The germline V and J ends were trimmed by 2 bases and 6 bases, with 7 bases remaining between them. CDR3 sequence (DNA): TGCAGCGTTGAACGAGGAAATGGCTACACCTTC. It translates to CSVERGNGYTF.

The CDR3 here is CASSPWGSPWGQRESTEAFF. The CDR3 DNA reads as TGTGCCAGCAGCCCCTGGGGGTCGCCGTGGGGCCAGCGGGAGAGCACTGAAGCTTTCTTT. The V and J genes are TRBV7-9 and TRBJ1-1, with D perhaps TRBD1 (5 bases). CDR3 length equals 20 residues. V was pared by 5 bases and J by 4 bases, with 32 bases between. Germline CDR1 is SEHNR and CDR2 is FQNEAQ (reference sequence).

A remark on this clonotype: A single base separates this from a much larger clone, so it may be a read error. The chain has TRBV29-1 and TRBJ2-1; 14 bases fit TRBD2. Germline V gene sequence: CDR1 SQVTM, CDR2 ANQGSEA. The V and J ends lost 5 bases and 8 bases, in that order; junction bases with no gene match: 8. CDR3 length equals 15 residues. CDR3: CSVTGLAGGRDEQFF. The CDR3 nucleotides are TGCAGCGTTACCGGACTAGCGGGGGGCCGGGATGAGCAGTTCTTC.

This clonotype appeared many times. This chain joins TRBV7-9 and TRBJ1-2; 8 bases align to TRBD1. The V segment lost 5 bases and the J segment 5 bases; nucleotides outside the gene matches: 10. CDR1 and CDR2 from the germline V gene are SEHNR and FQNEAQ (reference sequence). The CDR3 is 15 amino acids. CDR3 in amino acids: CASSRSSDRVYGYTF. The CDR3 DNA reads as TGTGCCAGCAGCCGCTCCTCGGACAGGGTATATGGCTACACCTTC.

The chain employs TRBV7-2 and TRBJ2-1; 7 positions match TRBD2. CDR1 SGHTA and CDR2 FQGNSA come from the germline V gene. The V and J ends lost 4 bases and 5 bases, in that order; junction bases with no gene match: 8. CDR3 length equals 15 residues. The CDR3 sequence is CASSSKTSSNNEQFF. In DNA, the CDR3 is TGTGCCAGCAGCTCTAAGACTAGCTCGAACAATGAGCAGTTCTTC.

With respect to this clonotype: The junction departs from germline at one end; a sequencing error may be responsible. In DNA form, the CDR3 reads TGCAGCGCTAGACCCGGGAGTCGCACAGATACGCAGTATTTT. Translating gives CSARPGSRTDTQYF. The chain employs TRBV20-1 and TRBJ2-3, with D perhaps TRBD2 (6 bases). Germline V gives CDR1 DFQATT, CDR2 SNEGSKA (reference sequence). The CDR3 has 14 amino acids.

This clonotype has ten or more counts. The V and J genes are TRBV18 and TRBJ2-5; D may correspond to TRBD1 or TRBD2 (5 bases each). Trimming took 3 bases from V and 5 from J, leaving 13 bases between them. CDR1 is KGHSH and CDR2 is LQKENI in the germline V gene. CDR3 size: 14 residues. CDR3 loop: CASSPGDPRETQYF. The CDR3 bases are TGTGCCAGCTCACCCGGGGACCCGCGGGAGACCCAGTACTTC.

This clonotype came up many times. The rearrangement links TRBV28 to TRBJ2-6; tentatively, D is TRBD1 or TRBD2 (5 bases each). Germline-derived CDR1 and CDR2 are MDHEN and SYDVKM. The length of the CDR3 is 20 residues. Deletions cut 6 bases from V and 1 base from J, with 25 bases between. The CDR3 loop reads CASSPKVFGARRSGANVLTF. CDR3 coding DNA: TGTGCCAGCAGCCCGAAGGTCTTCGGGGCTCGAAGGTCTGGGGCCAACGTCCTGACTTTC.

The chain is built from TRBV5-1 and TRBJ1-1; D might be TRBD1 (6 bases). This CDR3 has 15 residues. V lost 6 bases, J lost 3 bases, and 18 bases lay in between. Germline V gene sequence: CDR1 SGHRS, CDR2 YFSETQ. CDR3 region: CASTPLQGGDTEAFF. For the CDR3, the DNA is TGCGCCAGCACCCCATTACAGGGAGGGGACACTGAAGCTTTCTTT.

This clonotype was recorded once. A much larger clone is a single base away; this may be a read error. The chain carries TRBV28 and TRBJ1-6; no definite D call. In germline, CDR1 is MDHEN, CDR2 SYDVKM. The CDR3 spans 13 residues. V was trimmed by 5 bases and J by 9 bases, leaving 11 bases between them. The CDR3: CASSIKNSSPLHF. CDR3 coding DNA: TGTGCCAGCAGTATAAAAAATAGTTCACCCCTCCACTTT.

This clonotype was observed a handful of times. The chain joins TRBV4-1 to TRBJ1-4; D is possibly TRBD1 (5 bases). V was shortened by 5 bases and J by 4 bases, with 11 bases between the two germline ends. The CDR3 runs 14 residues. Germline CDR1 is MGHRA and CDR2 is YSYEKL. CDR3 sequence: CASSKGFGNEKLFF. CDR3 nucleotide sequence: TGCGCCAGCAGCAAGGGGTTTGGTAATGAAAAACTGTTTTTT.

This clonotype was detected ten times or more. V and J are TRBV30 and TRBJ2-1; possibly TRBD2 for D (6 bases). The CDR3 spans 12 residues. CDR1 and CDR2 from the germline V gene are GTSNPN and SVGIG (reference sequence). V lost 8 bases, J lost 8 bases, and 16 bases lay in between. The CDR3 DNA is TGTGCCGGCGGGGCAGGGCGGGATGAGCAGTTCTTC. It encodes CAGGAGRDEQFF.

This clonotype has ten or more counts. The chain couples TRBV3-1 to TRBJ2-3, with 12 bases fitting TRBD2. With V trimmed by 4 bases and J by 4 bases, 0 bases remained unmatched. This CDR3 is built from 14 residues. The germline V gene encodes CDR1 LGHDT and CDR2 YNNKEL (reference sequence). This CDR3 is CASSPSGGADTQYF. The CDR3 DNA is TGTGCCAGCAGCCCTAGCGGGGGGGCAGATACGCAGTATTTT.

The rearrangement uses TRBV19 and TRBJ2-1, with D uncertain. Germline V gives CDR1 LNHDA, CDR2 SQIVND (reference sequence). This CDR3 is built from 21 residues. Trimming cost V 5 bases and J 4 bases, with 33 bases left between them. The CDR3 DNA follows: TGTGCCAGTAGTCACCGCAATGACGGAGTTCTGCCCCGATTACCTTACAATGAGCAGTTCTTC. It encodes CASSHRNDGVLPRLPYNEQFF.

Concerning this clonotype: This clone may be a read error of a much larger clone one base away. Since the CDR3 does not end with the conserved phenylalanine or tryptophan, this likely comes from a read error. This chain links TRBV20-1 with TRBJ1-5; D gene ambiguous. The germline V gene has CDR1 DFQATT and CDR2 SNEGSKA (reference sequence). The CDR3 totals 15 residues. Trimming cost V 4 bases and J 6 bases, with 19 bases left between them. The CDR3 nucleotides are TGCAGTGCTATAAGGGAGGATTGGTTAGGTCAGCCCCAGCATTCT. This encodes CSAIREDWLGQPQHS.

V is TRBV5-1 and J is TRBJ1-2; possible D gene TRBD1, 5 bases. Trimming pared 0 bases from V and 6 bases from J, leaving 9 bases between. Germline CDR1 and CDR2: SGHRS and YFSETQ. The CDR3 runs to 13 residues. The CDR3 nucleotides read TGCGCCAGCAGCTTGGCGACGGACAATGGCTACACCTTC. Translating it yields CASSLATDNGYTF. The whole variable domain, remainder taken from reference TRBV5-1 and TRBJ1-2, is KAGVTQTPRYLIKTRGQQVTLSCSPISGHRSVSWYQQTPGQGLQFLFEYFSETQRNKGNFPGRFSGRQFSNSRSEMNVSTLELGDSALYLCASSLATDNGYTFGSGTRLTVV.

This clonotype showed up many times. The rearrangement links TRBV12-3 or TRBV12-4 to TRBJ1-1, with a tentative D call TRBD1 (6 bases). This CDR3 is 14 amino acids long. The ends were cut back, 6 bases at V and 10 bases at J, with 21 bases in the middle. The DNA for the CDR3 is TGTGCCAGCAGCCCTAGAGGGGGGGTTTCGGGAGCTTTCTTT. Translation: CASSPRGGVSGAFF.

Ten or more counts support this clonotype. V and J are TRBV27 and TRBJ1-1; D is unclear. Germline CDR1 reads MNHEY; CDR2 reads SMNVEV (reference sequence). The CDR3 is 14 amino acids. V shed 5 bases and J shed 0 bases, with 10 bases lying between them. This CDR3 is CASSPSVLNTEAFF. DNA of the CDR3: TGTGCCAGCAGTCCCTCCGTCCTGAACACTGAAGCTTTCTTT.

This clonotype was found many times. The chain joins TRBV7-9 to TRBJ2-1; no definite D call. The CDR3 runs to 15 residues. The germline V gene has CDR1 SEHNR and CDR2 FQNEAQ (reference sequence). V was shortened by 5 bases and J by 0 bases, with 11 bases between the two germline ends. CDR3 nucleotides: TGTGCCAGCAGCACCACCAGGAGCTCCTACAATGAGCAGTTCTTC. It encodes CASSTTRSSYNEQFF.

This clonotype showed up just a few times. The rearrangement uses TRBV10-3 and TRBJ2-7; perhaps TRBD1 as D (6 bases). Trimming left V 6 bases short and J 1 base short, with 13 bases between. This CDR3 has 14 residues. Germline CDR1 reads ENHRY; CDR2 reads SYGVKD. Written as DNA, the CDR3 is TGTGCCATCAGGGGGCCAGGGGTTTCCTACGAGCAGTACTTC. It yields the protein CAIRGPGVSYEQYF.

This chain uses TRBV7-3 with TRBJ2-1, with 10 bases that match TRBD2. The length of the CDR3 is 17 residues. Unmatched junction bases numbered 9, after V lost 5 bases and J lost 2 bases. The germline V gene has CDR1 SGHTA and CDR2 FQGTGA. DNA of the CDR3: TGTGCCAGCAGCCGTGGAGGTAGCGGGGGGACCTACAATGAGCAGTTCTTC. It translates to CASSRGGSGGTYNEQFF.

The sample holds many counts of this clonotype. V usage is TRBV6-1 and J usage is TRBJ2-3; D may be TRBD2 (6 bases). The CDR3 totals 18 residues. With 1 base removed from V and 4 bases from J, the gap between germline ends came to 21 bases. Germline V lookup: CDR1 MNHNS, CDR2 SASEGT. The CDR3 loop reads CASSEDSRSVWRADTQYF. Here the CDR3 DNA reads TGTGCCAGCAGTGAAGATTCCAGGAGTGTTTGGAGGGCAGATACGCAGTATTTT.

V usage is TRBV15 and J usage is TRBJ2-2; the D is unclear. The ends were cut back, 1 base at V and 4 bases at J, with 7 bases in the middle. The germline CDR1 and CDR2 sequences are LNHNV and YYDKDF (reference sequence). This CDR3 is 14 amino acids long. CDR3 in DNA: TGTGCCACCAGCAGAGTCAAATTCACCGGGGAGCTGTTTTTT. Translated, it gives CATSRVKFTGELFF.